Below, one T cell receptor (beta chain) is given with its context. Its antigen has not been determined. One base away there is no much larger clone; base qualities are not given. The record originates from a study of T cell repertoires in cytomegalovirus infection (dated by TCRdb to between 2017 and 2020). Concerning the study at large: Alongside well-studied HLA-B-restricted epitopes, the peptide stimulations were aimed at recently identified HLA-C-restricted CMV epitopes, whose presentation resists viral immunomodulation. The HLA type of each donor mattered for the analysis, because public TCR beta signatures pointed to carriage of CMV infection along with the matching HLA type. General findings and caveats noted by the study authors: In both this cohort and an independent cohort of more than 350 donors, the cumulative frequency of public TCR beta family members distinguished carriers of CMV infection plus the relevant HLA type. The ex vivo response was dominated by HLA-C-restricted CMV-specific TCR beta clonotypes, which also provided the single most frequent clonotype in two of eight donors.

The sample was run on an Illumina HiSeq 1500. Starting from the raw public reads, TCRdb applied fastp trimming at Q25, assembled clones with MiXCR and retained in-frame beta chains. One record per CDR3 amino acid sequence lists the most common genes and DNA. Present in this sample are 450,000 to 600,000 distinct CDR3 sequences, 30% to 40% of which were seen just once. The ten top clones hold around a sixth of the sample. CDR1 and CDR2 were assigned from the germline V gene (reference sequence) as DFQATT and SNEGSKA. The cysteine opens and the phenylalanine closes a CDR3 of 12 amino acids. Left in the record is the CDR3 DNA by itself, 36 bases read in frame from the first base. V loses 5 bases, J loses 5 bases, and the germline ends lie 12 bases apart. Sample treatment or condition, as interpreted from the label and publication: in vitro stimulation with specific CMV peptide epitopes to enrich CMV-specific T cells.

The V gene is TRBV20-1 and the J gene is TRBJ2-5, and the D gene may be TRBD1, 7 bases matching. This specimen consisted of cultured PBMCs, obtained from culture after CMV antigen stimulation. The sequence was obtained from a human donor in good health (CMV status not recorded). Some clones in this sample may be carry-over from other donors' samples. The nucleotides read TGCAGTGCTCCGGCGGGACAGGAGACCCAGTACTTC. It is translated as CSAPAGQETQYF.